This T cell receptor (beta chain) was captured in a study of identical twins. The CDR3 runs to 13 residues. With 0 bases removed from V and 2 bases from J, the gap between germline ends came to 5 bases. Per germline, CDR1 MNHEY and CDR2 SMNVEV (reference sequence). Findings and caveats of the study: Sequences that were beta out-of-frame showed weaker excess twin sharing.

This clonotype was observed many times. The antigen remains undetermined. A universal primer binding site was introduced by template switching. The final cDNA contained unique molecular identifiers. TCRdb called the 5' RACE reads again in MiXCR, with one record for every CDR3 protein. The table records hundreds of thousands of distinct CDR3 sequences, 21% of them present only once. The sample was also linked to a second study, of T cells expressing NK-cell markers. From that second work: Each TCR beta repertoire originated in sorted T cells that were CD3+CD56+NKG2C+, CD3+CD56+NKG2C- or CD3+CD56-NKG2C+. These same clonotypes (in several donors) also led the CD3+CD56-NKG2C+ fraction.

The chain has TRBV27 and TRBJ2-7, with D uncertain. Sequenced input: PBMCs. The clonotype originates from a woman between 18 and 29 years old in good health. CDR3 DNA: TGTGCCAGCAGTTTATCAGGACCCTACGAGCAGTACTTC. Its translation: CASSLSGPYEQYF.